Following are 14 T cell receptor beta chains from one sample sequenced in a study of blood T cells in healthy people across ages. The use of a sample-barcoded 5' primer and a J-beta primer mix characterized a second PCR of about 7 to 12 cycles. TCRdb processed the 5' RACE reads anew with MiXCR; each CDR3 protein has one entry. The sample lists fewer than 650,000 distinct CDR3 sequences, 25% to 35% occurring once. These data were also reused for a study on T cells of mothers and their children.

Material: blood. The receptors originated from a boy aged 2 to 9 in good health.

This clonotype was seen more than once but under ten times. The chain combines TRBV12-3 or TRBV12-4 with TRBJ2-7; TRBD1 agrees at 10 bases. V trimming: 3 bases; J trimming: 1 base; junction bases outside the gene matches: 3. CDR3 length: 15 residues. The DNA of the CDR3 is TGTGCCAGCAGTTTTCCGGGACAGGGGTCCTACGAGCAGTACTTC. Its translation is CASSFPGQGSYEQYF.

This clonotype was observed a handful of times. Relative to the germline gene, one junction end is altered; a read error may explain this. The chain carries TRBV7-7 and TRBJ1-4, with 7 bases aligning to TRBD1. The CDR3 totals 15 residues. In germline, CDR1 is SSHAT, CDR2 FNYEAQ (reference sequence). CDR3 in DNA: TGTGCTAGCAGCTTGCGGGACAGCGATAATGAAAAACTGTTTTTT. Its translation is CASSLRDSDNEKLFF.

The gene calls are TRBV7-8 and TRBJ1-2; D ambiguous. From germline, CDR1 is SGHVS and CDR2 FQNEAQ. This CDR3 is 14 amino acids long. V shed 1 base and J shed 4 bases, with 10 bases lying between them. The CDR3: CASSLGLGAYGYTF. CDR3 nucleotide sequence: TGTGCCAGCAGCTTAGGGCTGGGCGCCTATGGCTACACCTTC.

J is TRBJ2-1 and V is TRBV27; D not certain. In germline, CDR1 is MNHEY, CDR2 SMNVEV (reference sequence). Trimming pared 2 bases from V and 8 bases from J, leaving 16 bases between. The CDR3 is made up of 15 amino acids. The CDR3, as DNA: TGTGCCAGCAGTTTAATAGGAGTGGGTGTCGATGAGCAGTTCTTC. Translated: CASSLIGVGVDEQFF.

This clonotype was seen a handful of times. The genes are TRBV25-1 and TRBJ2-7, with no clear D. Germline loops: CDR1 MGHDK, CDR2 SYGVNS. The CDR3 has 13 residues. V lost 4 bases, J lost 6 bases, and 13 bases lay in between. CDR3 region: CASSVGSGSEQYF. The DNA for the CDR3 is TGTGCCAGCAGTGTGGGTAGTGGCTCCGAGCAGTACTTC.

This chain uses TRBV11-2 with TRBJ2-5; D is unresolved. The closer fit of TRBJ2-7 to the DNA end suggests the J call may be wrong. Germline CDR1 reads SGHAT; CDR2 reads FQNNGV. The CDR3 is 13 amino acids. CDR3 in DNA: TGTGCCAGCAGCTACAGACGATCCTACGAGCAGTACTTC. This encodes CASSYRRSYEQYF.

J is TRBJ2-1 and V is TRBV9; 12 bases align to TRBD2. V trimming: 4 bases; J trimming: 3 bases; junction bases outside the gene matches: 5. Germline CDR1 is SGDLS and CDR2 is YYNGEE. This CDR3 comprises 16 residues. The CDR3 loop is CASSPRTSGDYNEQFF. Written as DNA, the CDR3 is TGTGCCAGCAGCCCCCGGACTAGCGGGGACTACAATGAGCAGTTCTTC.

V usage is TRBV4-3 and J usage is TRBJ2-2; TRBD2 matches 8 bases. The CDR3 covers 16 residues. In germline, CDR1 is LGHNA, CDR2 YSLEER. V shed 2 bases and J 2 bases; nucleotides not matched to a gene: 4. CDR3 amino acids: CASSQIAGTNTGELFF. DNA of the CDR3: TGCGCCAGCAGCCAAATAGCGGGGACTAACACCGGGGAGCTGTTTTTT.

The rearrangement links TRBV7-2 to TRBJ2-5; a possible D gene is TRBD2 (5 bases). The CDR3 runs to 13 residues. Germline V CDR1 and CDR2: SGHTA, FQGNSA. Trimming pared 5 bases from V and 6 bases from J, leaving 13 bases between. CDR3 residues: CASSLSDGKTQYF. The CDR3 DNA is TGTGCCAGCAGCCTATCGGACGGGAAGACCCAGTACTTC.

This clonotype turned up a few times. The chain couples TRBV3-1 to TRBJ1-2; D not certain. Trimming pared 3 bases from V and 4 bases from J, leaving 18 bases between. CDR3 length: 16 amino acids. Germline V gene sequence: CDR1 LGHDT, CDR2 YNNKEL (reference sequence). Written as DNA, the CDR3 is TGTGCCAGCAGCCATCCATCATCTAGGGCAAGCTATGGCTACACCTTC. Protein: CASSHPSSRASYGYTF.

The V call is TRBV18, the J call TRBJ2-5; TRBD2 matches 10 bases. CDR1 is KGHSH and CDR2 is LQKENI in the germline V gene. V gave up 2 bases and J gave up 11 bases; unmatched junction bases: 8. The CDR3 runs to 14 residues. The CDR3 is CASSPEREGQKQYF. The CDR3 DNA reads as TGTGCCAGCTCACCAGAGCGGGAGGGCCAGAAGCAGTACTTC.

DNA of the CDR3: TGTGCCAGCAGCCCCGCTGAAGGCGGGGGCGGGGAGACCCAGTACTTC. It specifies CASSPAEGGGGETQYF. J is TRBJ2-7 and V is TRBV6-1, with D possibly matching TRBD2 (7 bases). The J call is doubtful: the DNA matches TRBJ2-5 better. Germline values: CDR1 MNHNS, CDR2 SASEGT. The CDR3 spans 16 residues.

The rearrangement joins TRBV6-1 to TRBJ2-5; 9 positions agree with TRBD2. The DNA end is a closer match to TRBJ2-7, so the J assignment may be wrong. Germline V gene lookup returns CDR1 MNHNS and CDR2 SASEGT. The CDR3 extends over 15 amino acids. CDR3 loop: CASSRLADSFYEQYF. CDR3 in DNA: TGTGCCAGCAGTCGACTAGCGGACTCCTTCTACGAGCAGTACTTC.

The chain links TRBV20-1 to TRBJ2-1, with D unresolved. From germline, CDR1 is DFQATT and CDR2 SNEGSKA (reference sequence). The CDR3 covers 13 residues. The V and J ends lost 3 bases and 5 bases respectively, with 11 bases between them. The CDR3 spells CSASPGPNNEQFF. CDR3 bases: TGCAGTGCTAGCCCCGGTCCGAACAATGAGCAGTTCTTC.